This passage covers 32 T cell receptor beta chains from one sample sequenced in a study of T-cell reconstitution after alpha-beta-depleted transplantation in children. Unique molecular identifiers were used in preparing the TCRbeta library. Via MiXCR, TCRdb re-called the PCR reads, giving one row per CDR3 protein. The sample lists 600,000 to 700,000 distinct CDR3 sequences; around 13% were seen once. The input for sequencing was PBMCs, taken before TCRalphabeta/CD19-depleted stem cell transplant. Receptor source: a girl under 10 years old with congenital amegakaryocytic thrombocytopenia, due to receive a stem cell transplant.

This clonotype has just a few counts. The chain couples TRBV14 to TRBJ1-4; D call uncertain. The ends were cut back, 4 bases at V and 5 bases at J, with 11 bases in the middle. Per the germline V gene, CDR1 is SGHDN and CDR2 is FVKESK. The CDR3 is 14 residues long. The CDR3 here is CASSRTETNEKLFF. The CDR3 nucleotides are TGTGCCAGCAGCCGGACGGAAACGAATGAAAAACTGTTTTTT.

The rearrangement joins TRBV5-1 to TRBJ2-7; 11 positions agree with TRBD1. CDR1 is SGHRS and CDR2 is YFSETQ in the germline V gene. The CDR3 is 16 residues long. V gave up 3 bases and J gave up 3 bases; unmatched junction bases: 8. This CDR3 reads CASSSEGTGGGYEQYF. In DNA, the CDR3 is TGCGCCAGCAGCTCTGAGGGGACAGGGGGGGGCTACGAGCAGTACTTC.

This clonotype occurred a few times. This sequence joins TRBV4-1 and TRBJ2-1; 7 bases align to TRBD2. CDR1 is MGHRA, CDR2 YSYEKL, per germline. Germline trimming cut 0 bases from V and 5 bases from J; bases unmatched to any gene: 7. This CDR3 comprises 16 residues. The CDR3 region has the DNA TGCGCCAGCAGCCAAGAGGGTCTAGCGGAAAACAATGAGCAGTTCTTC. Protein: CASSQEGLAENNEQFF.

The table lists this clonotype with many counts. The chain combines TRBV5-1 with TRBJ2-1, with 7 nucleotides matching TRBD2. Germline V CDR1 and CDR2: SGHRS, YFSETQ. The CDR3 has 14 amino acids. Germline trimming cut 7 bases from V and 0 bases from J; bases unmatched to any gene: 4. CDR3 DNA: TGCGCCAGCGATAAGCGGGACTCCTACAATGAGCAGTTCTTC. It is translated as CASDKRDSYNEQFF. Using reference TRBV5-1 and TRBJ2-1 for the parts outside the CDR3, the full variable domain is KAGVTQTPRYLIKTRGQQVTLSCSPISGHRSVSWYQQTPGQGLQFLFEYFSETQRNKGNFPGRFSGRQFSNSRSEMNVSTLELGDSALYLCASDKRDSYNEQFFGPGTRLTVL.

This CDR3 is CASSLDLGTDEQFF. Written as DNA, the CDR3 is TGTGCCAGCAGCTTAGATCTGGGTACCGATGAGCAGTTCTTC. This chain joins TRBV7-6 and TRBJ2-1; D remains ambiguous. The CDR3 loop spans 14 amino acids. In germline, CDR1 is SGHVS, CDR2 FNYEAQ. V lost 1 base and J 8 bases, leaving 12 bases between the germline ends.

This clonotype was seen repeatedly, ten times or more. The rearrangement links TRBV20-1 to TRBJ2-7, with 10 bases fitting TRBD2. V was pared by 4 bases and J by 1 base, with 4 bases of the junction left unmatched. The CDR3 totals 14 residues. Germline V gives CDR1 DFQATT, CDR2 SNEGSKA (reference sequence). As DNA, the CDR3 is TGCAGTGCTACCCCTAGCGGGAGATCCTACGAGCAGTACTTC. Amino acids: CSATPSGRSYEQYF.

This clonotype has ten or more counts. The chain links TRBV28 to TRBJ1-1, with TRBD1 matching 12 bases. This CDR3 comprises 13 residues. Germline assignment: CDR1 MDHEN and CDR2 SYDVKM. The V and J ends lost 10 bases and 10 bases, in that order; junction bases with no gene match: 10. The CDR3 DNA is TGTGCCACTATAGCCGGGACAGGGGGCCTAGCTTTCTTT. This codes for CATIAGTGGLAFF.

This clonotype was seen only a few times. The V call is TRBV12-3 or TRBV12-4, the J call TRBJ2-3; either TRBD1 or TRBD2 may fit D (5 bases each). CDR3 size: 16 residues. V was trimmed by 7 bases and J by 2 bases, leaving 19 bases between them. CDR3 sequence (DNA): TGTGCCAGCACCCCAACCGTGGGGGTTGCCACAGATACGCAGTATTTT. It encodes CASTPTVGVATDTQYF.

V usage is TRBV7-2 and J usage is TRBJ2-7; 10 nucleotides match TRBD1. Losses at the gene ends were 4 bases for V and 5 bases for J; bases not matched to a gene: 5. Looked up from germline, CDR1 is SGHTA and CDR2 is FQGNSA. The CDR3 runs to 14 residues. For the CDR3, the DNA is TGTGCCAGCAGCTGGGAGGGACAGGGGAACGAGCAGTACTTC. Translating it yields CASSWEGQGNEQYF.

In this sample, this clonotype turned up many times. CDR3 sequence: CASSLDGTSYYEQYF. The CDR3 DNA reads TGCGCCAGCAGCTTGGACGGGACTAGCTACTACGAGCAGTACTTC. The chain recombines TRBV5-1 with TRBJ2-7; 9 bases line up with TRBD2. Germline V gene sequence: CDR1 SGHRS, CDR2 YFSETQ. The CDR3 loop spans 15 amino acids. Trimming took 0 bases from V and 3 from J; bases not matched to a gene: 4. The full variable domain, completed using reference TRBV5-1 and TRBJ2-7, is KAGVTQTPRYLIKTRGQQVTLSCSPISGHRSVSWYQQTPGQGLQFLFEYFSETQRNKGNFPGRFSGRQFSNSRSEMNVSTLELGDSALYLCASSLDGTSYYEQYFGPGTRLTVT.

The J gene is TRBJ1-6, the V gene TRBV20-1; D is ambiguous. Trimming left V 5 bases short and J 7 bases short, with 15 bases between. Germline-derived CDR1 and CDR2 are DFQATT and SNEGSKA (reference sequence). The CDR3 spans 14 residues. The CDR3 bases are TGCAGTGCTCATAGTCGGGCCGCAAATTCACCCCTCCACTTT. Translation: CSAHSRAANSPLHF.

This clonotype was picked up many times. The J gene is TRBJ2-7, the V gene TRBV6-5; no clear D. The length of the CDR3 is 15 residues. Germline-derived CDR1 and CDR2 are MNHEY and SVGAGI. The germline V and J ends were trimmed by 0 bases and 7 bases, with 16 bases remaining between them. CDR3 in amino acids: CASSYSSSAVSEQYF. The CDR3 DNA is TGTGCCAGCAGTTACTCGTCCAGCGCTGTCTCGGAGCAGTACTTC.

The chain is built from TRBV4-2 and TRBJ2-1; D unresolved. The germline V gene has CDR1 LGHNA and CDR2 YNFKEQ. The V end was cut by 0 bases, the J end by 2 bases, with 11 bases between. The CDR3 length is 16 residues. Written as DNA, the CDR3 is TGTGCCAGCAGCCAAGATATAACTAATCCCTACAATGAGCAGTTCTTC. Translation gives CASSQDITNPYNEQFF.

This clonotype was seen many times. This chain links TRBV5-1 with TRBJ2-7; D might be TRBD1 (5 bases). The germline V gene has CDR1 SGHRS and CDR2 YFSETQ. V lost 0 bases and J 4 bases, leaving 14 bases between the germline ends. The CDR3 spans 15 residues. CDR3 in amino acids: CASSLAGQDFYEQYF. CDR3 nucleotides: TGCGCCAGCAGCTTGGCCGGACAAGACTTTTACGAGCAGTACTTC.

This clonotype was observed many times. V gene TRBV12-3 or TRBV12-4 combines with J gene TRBJ1-1, with 8 bases that match TRBD1. The ends lost 8 bases at V and 0 bases at J; junction bases unmatched: 5. The CDR3 length is 14 residues. CDR3 protein: CASGRQGMNTEAFF. The CDR3 bases are TGTGCCAGCGGGAGACAGGGGATGAACACTGAAGCTTTCTTT.

This clonotype was counted a few times. The chain links TRBV20-1 to TRBJ2-5, with TRBD2 as a possible D gene (5 bases). The V end lost 5 bases, the J end lost 2 bases, and 21 bases lay between the germline ends. Germline V lookup: CDR1 DFQATT, CDR2 SNEGSKA (reference sequence). The CDR3 sequence is 16 residues long. CDR3 bases: TGCAGTGCTCGCGTTCTATGGGAAGGAGGACAAGAGACCCAGTACTTC. It is translated as CSARVLWEGGQETQYF.

V usage is TRBV24-1 and J usage is TRBJ2-3; no firm D call. V shed 5 bases and J shed 2 bases, with 13 bases lying between them. Germline V lookup: CDR1 KGHDR, CDR2 SFDVKD. CDR3 length: 15 amino acids. The CDR3 nucleotides are TGTGCCACCAGTGCGGGTAGAGAAGTCACAGATACGCAGTATTTT. Translation gives CATSAGREVTDTQYF.

The chain is built from TRBV5-1 and TRBJ2-1, with 10 bases aligning to TRBD2. Unmatched junction bases numbered 16, after V lost 4 bases and J lost 6 bases. Germline assignment: CDR1 SGHRS and CDR2 YFSETQ. This CDR3 has 18 residues. The CDR3 nucleotides are TGCGCCAGCAGCCTTCCGGGCGGGCTAGCGGGAGTGGGCAATGAGCAGTTCTTC. It codes for CASSLPGGLAGVGNEQFF.

The rearrangement uses TRBV7-9 and TRBJ2-5, with a tentative D call TRBD1 (6 bases). Trimming stripped 5 bases from V and 2 bases from J, with 12 bases between. Germline CDR1 reads SEHNR; CDR2 reads FQNEAQ (reference sequence). The CDR3 extends over 14 amino acids. The CDR3, as DNA: TGTGCCAGCAGCGTACAGGGTTCGCAAGAGACCCAGTACTTC. Translation gives CASSVQGSQETQYF.

This rearrangement joins TRBV5-1 to TRBJ2-4, with TRBD1 matching 7 bases. J was trimmed by 15 bases and V by 0 bases; bases with no gene match: 6. Looked up from germline, CDR1 is SGHRS and CDR2 is YFSETQ. The CDR3 is 12 residues long. DNA of the CDR3: TGCGCCAGCAGCTTGGAACAGGGGTTTCGGTACTTC. Protein sequence: CASSLEQGFRYF.

This clonotype was observed at least ten times. V usage is TRBV20-1 and J usage is TRBJ2-7, with 7 bases matching TRBD1. From germline, CDR1 is DFQATT and CDR2 SNEGSKA (reference sequence). This CDR3 has 13 amino acids. J was trimmed by 6 bases and V by 2 bases; bases with no gene match: 7. CDR3 loop: CSARPGTAREQYF. The CDR3 nucleotides are TGCAGTGCTAGACCCGGGACAGCCCGCGAGCAGTACTTC.

This clonotype was observed many times. This sequence joins TRBV12-3 or TRBV12-4 and TRBJ2-1, with D perhaps matching TRBD1 (5 bases). The CDR3 spans 15 residues. The V end lost 4 bases, the J end lost 8 bases, and 18 bases lay between the germline ends. The CDR3 loop is CASSSTITTGHEQFF. In DNA, the CDR3 is TGTGCCAGCAGTTCGACAATTACTACAGGTCATGAGCAGTTCTTC.

This clonotype turned up a few times. The gene calls are TRBV6-5 and TRBJ2-7; D is possibly TRBD2 (5 bases). The CDR3 extends over 12 amino acids. CDR1 and CDR2 from the germline V gene are MNHEY and SVGAGI. Trimming pared 2 bases from V and 3 bases from J, leaving 5 bases between. The CDR3 protein is CASSYEGYEQYF. DNA of the CDR3: TGTGCCAGCAGTTACGAGGGCTACGAGCAGTACTTC.

To note about this clonotype: With a much larger clone just one base away, this may be a read error. The gene calls are TRBV12-3 or TRBV12-4 and TRBJ1-3, with a tentative D call TRBD1 (6 bases). V lost 5 bases and J 0 bases, leaving 14 bases between the germline ends. CDR3 length: 16 residues. The CDR3 is CASSIRTDYSGNTIYF. CDR3 DNA sequence: TGTGCCAGCAGTATCCGGACAGACTACTCTGGAAACACCATATATTTT.

This clonotype was seen a handful of times. V is TRBV20-1 and J is TRBJ2-2; TRBD2 is a possible D gene (5 bases). Germline V CDR1 and CDR2: DFQATT, SNEGSKA (reference sequence). The length of the CDR3 is 13 residues. Between the trimmed V and J ends, which lost 6 bases and 4 bases, there was a span of 12 bases. Written as DNA, the CDR3 is TGCAGTGCCGCCGACGAGGGCACCGGGGAGCTGTTTTTT. Amino acids: CSAADEGTGELFF.

Note on this clonotype: This is likely a read error, given that the CDR3 carries no conserved phenylalanine or tryptophan at its end. This rearrangement joins TRBV30 to TRBJ2-1, with TRBD1 matching 9 bases. Germline assignment: CDR1 GTSNPN and CDR2 SVGIG (reference sequence). This CDR3 is built from 13 residues. V shed 3 bases, J shed 9 bases, and the junction held 6 bases outside the gene matches. CDR3 in amino acids: CAWRRQGVPEQFL. CDR3 coding DNA: TGTGCCTGGAGAAGACAGGGGGTCCCTGAGCAGTTCCTC.

This clonotype was counted many times. The rearrangement uses TRBV5-1 and TRBJ2-7; perhaps D is TRBD1 or TRBD2 (6 bases each). The V end was cut by 3 bases, the J end by 3 bases, with 16 bases between. The CDR3 length is 15 residues. Germline CDR1 is SGHRS and CDR2 is YFSETQ. CDR3 bases: TGCGCCAGCAGCTCCTTTCCGGGGGCTTACTACGAGCAGTACTTC. This gives the protein CASSSFPGAYYEQYF. The whole variable domain, filled in from reference TRBV5-1 and TRBJ2-7, reads KAGVTQTPRYLIKTRGQQVTLSCSPISGHRSVSWYQQTPGQGLQFLFEYFSETQRNKGNFPGRFSGRQFSNSRSEMNVSTLELGDSALYLCASSSFPGAYYEQYFGPGTRLTVT.

V is TRBV29-1 and J is TRBJ2-5; TRBD2 matches 10 bases. V was pared by 6 bases and J by 0 bases, with 10 bases of the junction left unmatched. Germline CDR1 and CDR2: SQVTM and ANQGSEA. The CDR3 runs to 16 residues. CDR3 protein: CSVQRTSGTNQETQYF. CDR3 DNA: TGCAGCGTCCAACGGACTAGCGGCACAAACCAAGAGACCCAGTACTTC.

Comment on this clonotype: A read error may be the cause here, since a much bigger clone is one base away. The chain joins TRBV3-1 to TRBJ2-1; a possible D gene is TRBD1 (5 bases). CDR1 LGHDT and CDR2 YNNKEL come from the germline V gene (reference sequence). This CDR3 is 12 amino acids long. The CDR3 spells CARSQSGLGQFF. DNA of the CDR3: TGTGCCAGAAGCCAATCAGGGTTGGGGCAGTTCTTC.

The chain links TRBV5-1 to TRBJ2-7; perhaps TRBD1 as D (6 bases). CDR3 length: 14 amino acids. Deletions cut 2 bases from V and 4 bases from J, with 13 bases between. Per the germline V gene, CDR1 is SGHRS and CDR2 is YFSETQ. The CDR3 bases are TGCGCCAGCAGCTTTTATGGACAGAAATACGAGCAGTACTTC. Translating it yields CASSFYGQKYEQYF. Full variable domain (rest looked up from reference TRBV5-1 and TRBJ2-7): KAGVTQTPRYLIKTRGQQVTLSCSPISGHRSVSWYQQTPGQGLQFLFEYFSETQRNKGNFPGRFSGRQFSNSRSEMNVSTLELGDSALYLCASSFYGQKYEQYFGPGTRLTVT.

The sample holds many counts of this clonotype. The J gene is TRBJ1-2, the V gene TRBV29-1; D unclear. This CDR3 comprises 15 residues. The V end lost 0 bases, the J end lost 5 bases, and 16 bases lay between the germline ends. CDR1 and CDR2 from the germline V gene are SQVTM and ANQGSEA. The CDR3 DNA reads as TGCAGCGTTGAAGATCAATCCTGGCGGGGATATGGCTACACCTTC. Its protein product is CSVEDQSWRGYGYTF.

This clonotype has at least ten counts. The chain is built from TRBV20-1 and TRBJ2-7; tentative D call: TRBD1 (5 bases). The CDR3 has 11 residues. Germline-derived CDR1 and CDR2 are DFQATT and SNEGSKA (reference sequence). V was pared by 5 bases and J by 4 bases, with 9 bases between. The CDR3 sequence: CSAYQGYEQYF. The CDR3 nucleotides are TGCAGTGCTTACCAGGGATACGAGCAGTACTTC.